The 10 T cell receptor beta chains presented below share a single source sample, sequenced in a study of blood T cell repertoires in COVID-19. Produced via immunoSEQ multiplex PCR; TCRdb's table is partial and in-frame only. The repertoire holds over 85,000 clones, with approximately 90% as singletons. Sequencing used peripheral blood. The receptors derive from a woman older than 75 with active COVID-19.

The J gene is TRBJ2-5, the V gene TRBV14; the D gene is possibly TRBD1 (6 bases). The CDR3 sequence is 13 residues long. V was shortened by 1 base and J by 5 bases, with 8 bases between the two germline ends. CDR1 and CDR2 (germline): SGHDN, FVKESK. CDR3 region: CASSQAGDETQYF. In DNA, the CDR3 is TGTGCCAGCAGCCAAGCAGGGGACGAGACCCAGTACTTC.

This chain links TRBV29-1 with TRBJ1-3, with 7 bases aligning to TRBD1. V lost 6 bases, J lost 4 bases, and 6 bases stayed unmatched. CDR3 length: 13 residues. In germline, CDR1 is SQVTM, CDR2 ANQGSEA. The CDR3 DNA follows: TGCAGCGTGCAACAGGGGATGGGAAACACCATATATTTT. This sequence encodes CSVQQGMGNTIYF.

V and J are TRBV7-3 and TRBJ2-1; 12 bases match TRBD2. Unmatched junction bases numbered 2, after V lost 3 bases and J lost 5 bases. Germline V gene lookup returns CDR1 SGHTA and CDR2 FQGTGA. The CDR3 extends over 15 amino acids. The CDR3 is CASSFLAGGDNEQFF. As DNA, the CDR3 is TGTGCCAGCAGCTTCCTAGCGGGAGGGGACAATGAGCAGTTCTTC. Together with reference TRBV7-3 and TRBJ2-1, the CDR3 gives the full variable domain: GAGVSQTPSNKVTEKGKYVELRCDPISGHTALYWYRQSLGQGPEFLIYFQGTGAADDSGLPNDRFFAVRPEGSVSTLKIQRTERGDSAVYLCASSFLAGGDNEQFFGPGTRLTVL.

This rearrangement joins TRBV6-2 or TRBV6-3 to TRBJ2-7, with D possibly TRBD1 on 6 matching bases. The V gene lost 5 bases and the J gene lost 1 base, with 12 bases spanning the gap. Looked up from germline, CDR1 is MNHEY and CDR2 is SVGEGT. This CDR3 is 14 amino acids long. The CDR3 protein is CASSLQGYSYEQYF. DNA of the CDR3: TGTGCCAGCAGTCTCCAGGGGTATTCCTACGAGCAGTACTTC.

The CDR3 nucleotides read TGCGCCAGCAGCTTGTCCACAGGGGGTTCGCTTGAGCAGTACTTC. Translated, it gives CASSLSTGGSLEQYF. V is TRBV5-1 and J is TRBJ2-7; 8 bases are shared with TRBD1. The germline CDR1 and CDR2 sequences are SGHRS and YFSETQ. After removal of 1 base from V and 7 bases from J, the junction contained 10 bases not matched to a gene. The CDR3 loop spans 15 amino acids.

The rearrangement uses TRBV27 and TRBJ1-6; a possible D gene is TRBD1 (6 bases). The V gene's germline CDR1 is MNHEY and CDR2 SMNVEV (reference sequence). Deletions cut 2 bases from V and 10 bases from J, with 15 bases between. The CDR3 is 15 amino acids. The CDR3 is CASSLGQPRRSPLHF. As DNA, the CDR3 is TGTGCCAGCAGTTTAGGACAGCCAAGGAGATCACCCCTCCACTTT.

The rearrangement links TRBV6-5 to TRBJ1-2, with D perhaps TRBD1 (5 bases). CDR3 size: 11 residues. V was shortened by 5 bases and J by 8 bases, with 9 bases between the two germline ends. The germline CDR1 and CDR2 sequences are MNHEY and SVGAGI. The CDR3 region has the DNA TGTGCCAGCAGTCGGGGGGTGGGCTACACCTTC. Its translation is CASSRGVGYTF.

V and J are TRBV7-2 and TRBJ2-1, with D perhaps TRBD1 (5 bases). From germline, CDR1 is SGHTA and CDR2 FQGNSA. V was pared by 5 bases and J by 8 bases, with 7 bases between. The CDR3 loop spans 11 amino acids. CDR3 nucleotide sequence: TGTGCCAGCAGCGCACAGGATGAGCAGTTCTTC. This gives the protein CASSAQDEQFF. The variable domain in full, with the rest retrieved from reference TRBV7-2 and TRBJ2-1, is GAGVSQSPSNKVTEKGKDVELRCDPISGHTALYWYRQSLGQGLEFLIYFQGNSAPDKSGLPSDRFSAERTGGSVSTLTIQRTQQEDSAVYLCASSAQDEQFFGPGTRLTVL.

The chain recombines TRBV27 with TRBJ2-7; 10 nucleotides align to TRBD1. CDR1 is MNHEY, CDR2 SMNVEV, per germline (reference sequence). J gave up 6 bases and V 2 bases, and 10 bases lay outside the gene matches. This CDR3 spans 16 amino acids. CDR3 region: CASSLRATGGTVEQYF. In nucleotides, the CDR3 is TGTGCCAGCAGTTTAAGGGCGACAGGGGGCACGGTCGAGCAGTACTTC.

About this clone: Other DNA sequences from this sample encode an identical CDR3 as well. V and J are TRBV18 and TRBJ2-3, with D hard to call. V lost 3 bases to trimming and J lost 6 bases, with 10 bases between them. Germline V gene data show CDR1 as KGHSH and CDR2 as LQKENI. The CDR3 length is 13 residues. The CDR3 nucleotides are TGTGCCAGCTCACCCCCAGGTGCGGATACGCAGTATTTT. Residues: CASSPPGADTQYF.